Below are 20 T cell receptor beta chains sequenced from a single sample in a study of CD8 T cells in Susac syndrome. The RNA input was roughly 0.45 to 1 ug, and it was reverse transcribed with random hexamers. TCRdb passed the immunoSEQ multiplex PCR reads through MiXCR, listing each CDR3 protein once. The sample includes 150,000 to 200,000 distinct CDR3 sequences, around 90% of them seen just once. The sequenced material came from CD4+ T cells from PBMCs. The receptors here all came from a human donor with Susac syndrome.

V gene TRBV30 combines with J gene TRBJ1-2; 8 bases are shared with TRBD1. CDR3 length: 17 amino acids. Germline CDR1 is GTSNPN and CDR2 is SVGIG (reference sequence). Trimming cost V 2 bases and J 6 bases; bases outside gene matches: 17. In nucleotides, the CDR3 is TGTGCCTGGAGTTACAAGATACCAGGACAGGGTAGTAATGGCTACACCTTC. This sequence encodes CAWSYKIPGQGSNGYTF. The variable domain in full, with the rest retrieved from reference TRBV30 and TRBJ1-2, is SQTIHQWPATLVQPVGSPLSLECTVEGTSNPNLYWYRQAAGRGLQLLFYSVGIGQISSEVPQNLSASRPQDRQFILSSKKLLLSDSGFYLCAWSYKIPGQGSNGYTFGSGTRLTVV.

The V call is TRBV13, the J call TRBJ2-7; D unclear. CDR3 length equals 11 residues. CDR1 and CDR2 (germline): PRHDT, FYEKMQ (reference sequence). V shed 5 bases and J shed 6 bases, with 8 bases lying between them. DNA of the CDR3: TGTGCCAGCAGCCCTAAGGTCGAGCAGTACTTC. It encodes CASSPKVEQYF.

V is TRBV3-1 and J is TRBJ1-5; no clear D. Deletions cut 6 bases from V and 0 bases from J, with 15 bases between. The length of the CDR3 is 16 residues. Germline-derived CDR1 and CDR2 are LGHDT and YNNKEL (reference sequence). CDR3 protein: CASRHLTSYSNQPQHF. DNA for the CDR3: TGTGCCAGCAGACATCTCACCTCTTATAGCAATCAGCCCCAGCATTTT.

The chain carries TRBV12-3 or TRBV12-4 and TRBJ2-3; D gene uncertain. V shed 7 bases and J shed 3 bases, with 8 bases lying between them. The CDR3 contains 12 residues. The CDR3 nucleotides are TGTGCCAGCAAATCCGTTACAGATACGCAGTATTTT. Encoded protein: CASKSVTDTQYF.

The chain recombines TRBV20-1 with TRBJ1-5, with no clear D. V lost 3 bases, J lost 0 bases, and 9 bases lay in between. The CDR3 sequence is 14 residues long. Looked up from germline, CDR1 is DFQATT and CDR2 is SNEGSKA (reference sequence). This chain's CDR3 is CSASSEISNQPQHF. The CDR3 DNA reads as TGCAGTGCTAGTTCAGAGATTAGCAATCAGCCCCAGCATTTT.

The CDR3 region is CAISEIADTQYF. The CDR3 nucleotides are TGTGCCATCAGTGAGATAGCTGATACGCAGTATTTT. This rearrangement joins TRBV10-3 to TRBJ2-3; D call uncertain. Trimming pared 2 bases from V and 6 bases from J, leaving 6 bases between. Germline CDR1 ENHRY, CDR2 SYGVKD. The CDR3 runs 12 residues.

V usage is TRBV7-9 and J usage is TRBJ2-7; D is possibly TRBD2 (6 bases). Trimming removed 3 bases at V and 6 bases at J, with 9 bases between. The CDR3 has 12 amino acids. Germline loops: CDR1 SEHNR, CDR2 FQNEAQ (reference sequence). The CDR3 DNA sequence: TGTGCCAGCAGCTTCTCGGGGGTCGAGCAGTACTTC. As protein: CASSFSGVEQYF.

V gene TRBV7-9 combines with J gene TRBJ1-1; possibly TRBD1 for D (6 bases). V dropped 5 bases and J dropped 7 bases, with 20 bases sitting between them. The CDR3 spans 15 residues. CDR1 is SEHNR, CDR2 FQNEAQ, per germline (reference sequence). CDR3 protein: CASSLAFDRNNEAFF. CDR3 DNA: TGTGCCAGCAGCCTCGCTTTCGACAGGAATAATGAAGCTTTCTTT. Combining the CDR3 with reference TRBV7-9 and TRBJ1-1 gives the whole variable domain DTGVSQNPRHKITKRGQNVTFRCDPISEHNRLYWYRQTLGQGPEFLTYFQNEAQLEKSRLLSDRFSAERPKGSFSTLEIQRTEQGDSAMYLCASSLAFDRNNEAFFGQGTRLTVV.

V usage is TRBV30 and J usage is TRBJ1-6; D is uncertain. V lost 3 bases and J 7 bases, leaving 4 bases between the germline ends. This CDR3 region has 11 residues. Germline V gene sequence: CDR1 GTSNPN, CDR2 SVGIG (reference sequence). DNA of the CDR3: TGTGCCTGGAGGATGAATTCACCCCTCCACTTT. It codes for CAWRMNSPLHF.

This clonotype showed up just once. The genes are TRBV18 and TRBJ2-1, with 12 bases identical to TRBD2. Looked up from germline, CDR1 is KGHSH and CDR2 is LQKENI. The CDR3 runs 15 residues. With V trimmed by 4 bases and J by 7 bases, 5 bases remained unmatched. CDR3 in amino acids: CASSLSSGRVNEQFF. CDR3 sequence (DNA): TGTGCCAGCTCACTGTCTAGCGGGAGGGTGAATGAGCAGTTCTTC.

The chain combines TRBV30 with TRBJ1-1; the match to TRBD1 covers 9 bases. The CDR3 runs 12 residues. J gave up 12 bases and V 4 bases, and 9 bases lay outside the gene matches. CDR1 and CDR2 (germline): GTSNPN, SVGIG (reference sequence). The DNA of the CDR3 is TGTGCCTGGAAAGGACAGGGGATGTTAACTTTCTTT. Translated, it gives CAWKGQGMLTFF.

This clonotype was seen just once. The chain uses TRBV29-1 and TRBJ1-2; a weak D match, TRBD1 (6 bases). V was trimmed by 7 bases and J by 8 bases, leaving 20 bases between them. This CDR3 region has 13 residues. CDR1 SQVTM and CDR2 ANQGSEA come from the germline V gene. CDR3 region: CSALTGPTGGYTF. DNA for the CDR3: TGCAGCGCCTTGACAGGACCTACGGGGGGCTACACCTTC.

The chain recombines TRBV2 with TRBJ2-2; D is undetermined. The CDR3 extends over 13 amino acids. Germline V gene lookup returns CDR1 SNHLY and CDR2 FYNNEI. Trimming stripped 11 bases from V and 6 bases from J, with 16 bases between. CDR3 in DNA: TGTGCCTCCCGGACGGTCAAAGCCGGGGAGCTGTTTTTT. This translates into CASRTVKAGELFF. Looking up the rest from reference TRBV2 and TRBJ2-2 gives the full variable domain: EPEVTQTPSHQVTQMGQEVILRCVPISNHLYFYWYRQILGQKVEFLVSFYNNEISEKSEIFDDQFSVERPDGSNFTLKIRSTKLEDSAMYFCASRTVKAGELFFGEGSRLTVL.

J is TRBJ2-3 and V is TRBV10-3; D is unclear. Trimming stripped 7 bases from V and 2 bases from J, with 13 bases between. CDR1 is ENHRY and CDR2 is SYGVKD in the germline V gene. The CDR3 is made up of 14 amino acids. DNA for the CDR3: TGTGCCATCATGGGAAACAGTTACACAGATACGCAGTATTTT. Amino acids: CAIMGNSYTDTQYF.

This clonotype was observed a few times. The CDR3 is CASSQEGTARGYTF. CDR3 bases: TGCGCCAGCAGCCAAGAAGGGACCGCTCGCGGCTACACCTTC. The V and J genes are TRBV4-1 and TRBJ1-2; tentatively, D is TRBD1 (5 bases). Germline CDR1 is MGHRA and CDR2 is YSYEKL. The V and J ends lost 0 bases and 8 bases respectively, with 13 bases between them. The CDR3 has 14 residues.

The V and J genes are TRBV3-1 and TRBJ2-7; no reliable D call. The germline V gene encodes CDR1 LGHDT and CDR2 YNNKEL (reference sequence). The V end lost 1 base, the J end lost 5 bases, and 6 bases lay between the germline ends. The CDR3 is 12 residues long. The CDR3 here is CASSQVADEQYF. The CDR3 DNA sequence: TGTGCCAGCAGCCAAGTCGCCGACGAGCAGTACTTC.

This clonotype was counted a single time. The V call is TRBV7-2, the J call TRBJ2-7, with 13 bases lining up with TRBD2. J gave up 6 bases and V 1 base, and 3 bases lay outside the gene matches. This CDR3 spans 15 amino acids. The V gene's germline CDR1 is SGHTA and CDR2 FQGNSA. The CDR3 sequence: CASSLVTSGGAEQYF. The CDR3 DNA sequence: TGTGCCAGCAGCTTAGTTACTAGCGGGGGGGCCGAGCAGTACTTC.

This clonotype showed up just a few times. J is TRBJ1-5 and V is TRBV7-2, with 9 positions matching TRBD1. Germline CDR1 is SGHTA and CDR2 is FQGNSA. J lost 4 bases, V lost 5 bases, and 6 bases had no gene match. There are 15 residues in the CDR3. The CDR3 sequence is CASSLGQGQNQPQHF. The DNA for the CDR3 is TGTGCCAGCAGCCTAGGACAGGGGCAAAATCAGCCCCAGCATTTT.

This chain links TRBV7-9 with TRBJ2-7; 9 nucleotides match TRBD1. Germline V gives CDR1 SEHNR, CDR2 FQNEAQ (reference sequence). V was clipped by 5 bases and J by 7 bases; unmatched bases: 12. The CDR3 extends over 15 amino acids. The CDR3 loop reads CASSPGTGTFWEQYF. The CDR3 nucleotides are TGTGCCAGCAGCCCCGGGACAGGGACTTTTTGGGAGCAGTACTTC.

In this sample, this clonotype turned up once. V and J are TRBV5-4 and TRBJ1-2; 9 bases line up with TRBD1. The V and J ends lost 1 base and 8 bases, in that order; junction bases with no gene match: 3. CDR3 length: 13 residues. Germline V gene sequence: CDR1 SGHNT, CDR2 YYREEE (reference sequence). CDR3 sequence (DNA): TGTGCCAGCAGCTTGACAGGGGGCCAGGGCTACACCTTC. Its translation is CASSLTGGQGYTF.